This T cell receptor (beta chain) was found in a study of T cell changes during pregnancy in multiple sclerosis. TCRdb's table, derived via immunoSEQ multiplex PCR, lists solely in-frame clones and lacks some. The sample shows some 64,000 clones, about nine tenths of them seen only once. Sequenced here: peripheral blood, sampled in the first trimester of pregnancy. The receptor comes from a female donor in good health, enrolled as a control in a pregnancy study.

CDR3: CAISAQGALDEQFF. As DNA, the CDR3 is TGTGCCATCAGTGCCCAGGGGGCACTGGATGAGCAGTTCTTC. The chain recombines TRBV10-3 with TRBJ2-1, with 8 bases lining up with TRBD1. V shed 4 bases and J 8 bases; nucleotides not matched to a gene: 7. The germline gives CDR1 ENHRY, CDR2 SYGVKD. The CDR3 covers 14 residues.